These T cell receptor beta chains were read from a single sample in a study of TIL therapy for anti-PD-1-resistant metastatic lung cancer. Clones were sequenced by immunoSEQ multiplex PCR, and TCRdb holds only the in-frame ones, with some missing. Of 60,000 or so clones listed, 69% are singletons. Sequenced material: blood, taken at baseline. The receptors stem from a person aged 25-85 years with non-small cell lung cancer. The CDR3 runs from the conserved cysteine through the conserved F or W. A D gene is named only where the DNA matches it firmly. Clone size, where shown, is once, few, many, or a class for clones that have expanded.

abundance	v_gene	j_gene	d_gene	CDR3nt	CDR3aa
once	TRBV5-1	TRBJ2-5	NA	TGCGCCAGCAGCTGGGCGGCCGAGGAGACCCAGTACTTC	CASSWAAEETQYF
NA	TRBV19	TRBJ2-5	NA	TGTGCCAGTAGTTTAAGATTCCAAGAGACCCAGTACTTC	CASSLRFQETQYF
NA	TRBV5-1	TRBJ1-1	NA	TGCGCCTCAAAGGAGGAAAACACTGAAGCTTTCTTT	CASKEENTEAFF
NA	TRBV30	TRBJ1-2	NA	TGTGCCTGGAGTGTTCTGATCGGGGCCCCCTATGGCTACACCTTC	CAWSVLIGAPYGYTF
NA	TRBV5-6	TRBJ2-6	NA	TGTGCCAGCAGCTTCGTGGCAGGGAGCTCTGGGGCCAACGTCCTGACTTTC	CASSFVAGSSGANVLTF
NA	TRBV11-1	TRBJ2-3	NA	TGTGCCAGCAGCCCCGACCTGCCGGGACACTCAGATACGCAGTATTTT	CASSPDLPGHSDTQYF
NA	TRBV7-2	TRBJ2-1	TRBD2	TGTGCCAGCAGCTTAGTGGGTACTAGCGGGGGATGGGGGGAGCAGTTCTTC	CASSLVGTSGGWGEQFF
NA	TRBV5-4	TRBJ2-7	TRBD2	TGTGCCAGCAGGCGATCGGGGGGAAGCTCCTACGAGCAGTACTTC	CASRRSGGSSYEQYF
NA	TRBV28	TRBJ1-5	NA	TGTGCCAGCAGGGAAACAGGGTATAGCAATCAGCCCCAGCATTTT	CASRETGYSNQPQHF
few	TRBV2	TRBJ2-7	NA	TGTGCCCTCAAGGGGTGGGCTACCTACGAGCAGTACTTC	CALKGWATYEQYF
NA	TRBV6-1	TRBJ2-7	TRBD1	TGTGCCAGCAGCTATACGGACAGGACCTACGAGCAGTACTTC	CASSYTDRTYEQYF
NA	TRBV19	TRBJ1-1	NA	TGTGCCAGTTGTGAACAGCTTGACACTGAAGCTTTCTTT	CASCEQLDTEAFF
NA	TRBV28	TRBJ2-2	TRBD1	TGTGCCAGCAGCCGGACAGGCGACACCGGGGAGCTGTTTTTT	CASSRTGDTGELFF
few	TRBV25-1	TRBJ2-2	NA	TGTGCCAGCAGTGTGATGGGTCGAACCGGGGAGCTGTTTTTT	CASSVMGRTGELFF
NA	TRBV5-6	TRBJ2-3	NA	TGTGCCAGCAGCTTATTAGGGGCGAACACAGATACGCAGTATTTT	CASSLLGANTDTQYF
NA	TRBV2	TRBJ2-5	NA	TGTGCCAGCAGTGTGCGGGAAGTCGTTGCGGAGACCCAGTACTTC	CASSVREVVAETQYF
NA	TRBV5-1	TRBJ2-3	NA	TGCGCCAGCAGCTTGCTGGGGGGCCTTGGAAGTGGGACGCAGTATTTT	CASSLLGGLGSGTQYF
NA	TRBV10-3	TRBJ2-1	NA	TGTGCCATCAGCCCCAGGGGAAATGAGCAGTTCTTC	CAISPRGNEQFF
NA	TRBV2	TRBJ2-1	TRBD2	TGTGCCAGCAGTGGACCCGGGACTAGCGGGAGGTCAGCCTACAATGAGCAGTTCTTC	CASSGPGTSGRSAYNEQFF
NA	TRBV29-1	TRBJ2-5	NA	TGCAGCGTTGGAACAGGAGTCTCCGGGACCCAGTACTTC	CSVGTGVSGTQYF
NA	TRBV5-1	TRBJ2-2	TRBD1	TGCGCCAGCAGCGCCGGGACAGGGGAGATCGGGGAGCTGTTTTTT	CASSAGTGEIGELFF
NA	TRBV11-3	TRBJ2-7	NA	TGTGCCAGCAGCCTGGACAACTACGAGCAGTACTTC	CASSLDNYEQYF
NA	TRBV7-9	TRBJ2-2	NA	TGTGCCAGCAGGCTCGCAGGCGTTTCGAACACCGGGGAGCTGTTTTTT	CASRLAGVSNTGELFF
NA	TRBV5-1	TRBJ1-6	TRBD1	TGCGCCAGCAGCTTCAGGGGGGTCTATAATTCACCCCTCCACTTT	CASSFRGVYNSPLHF
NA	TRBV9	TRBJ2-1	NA	TGTGCCAGCACCCCGACGGTGTGGGGGGCCTACAATGAGCAGTTCTTC	CASTPTVWGAYNEQFF
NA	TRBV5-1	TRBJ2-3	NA	TGCGCCAGCAGCTTGAACAGCGGCACAGATACGCAGTATTTT	CASSLNSGTDTQYF
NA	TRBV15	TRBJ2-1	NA	TGTGCCACCAGCAGAGATCGTCCGGGGACTGAGCAGTTCTTC	CATSRDRPGTEQFF
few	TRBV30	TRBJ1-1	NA	TGTGCCTGGAGTGACGGGAACACTGAAGCTTTCTTT	CAWSDGNTEAFF
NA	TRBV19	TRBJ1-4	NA	TGTGCCAGTAGTATATTTCACGGTGTCAGTGAAAAACTGTTTTTT	CASSIFHGVSEKLFF
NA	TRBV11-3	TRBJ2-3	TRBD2	TGTGCCAGCAGCTTTAGCGGGAGCACAGATACGCAGTATTTT	CASSFSGSTDTQYF
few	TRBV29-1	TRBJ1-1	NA	TGCAGCGTGACGGGACAACACACTGAAGCTTTCTTT	CSVTGQHTEAFF
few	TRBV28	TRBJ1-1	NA	TGTGCCAGCAGTTTACCCCAGGGCAGAGCTTTCTTT	CASSLPQGRAFF
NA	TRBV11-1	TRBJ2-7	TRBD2	TGTGCCAGCACCGTAGCGGGGGGGCCCTACGAGCAGTACTTC	CASTVAGGPYEQYF
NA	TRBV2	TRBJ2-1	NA	TGTGCCAGCAGTACGGGAAGCAACGATGAGCAGTTCTTC	CASSTGSNDEQFF
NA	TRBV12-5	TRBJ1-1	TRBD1	TGTGCTAGTGGTTTGTCCTTGACAGGGGAAGTGAGCACTGAAGCTTTCTTT	CASGLSLTGEVSTEAFF
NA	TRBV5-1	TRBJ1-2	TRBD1	TGCGCCAGCAGCTTGGGGTCAGGGGGCTACTATGGCTACACCTTC	CASSLGSGGYYGYTF
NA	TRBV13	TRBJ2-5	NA	TGTGCCAGCAGCCAACTGGGTGAGCGCCTCCAAGAGACCCAGTACTTC	CASSQLGERLQETQYF
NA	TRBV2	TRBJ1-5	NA	TGTGCCAGCAGTTTAGGTCAGCCCCAGCATTTT	CASSLGQPQHF
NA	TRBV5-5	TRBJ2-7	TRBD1	TGTGCCAGCAGCTTTTTGGGACAGGCATCCTACGAGCAGTACTTC	CASSFLGQASYEQYF
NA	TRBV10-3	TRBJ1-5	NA	TGTGCCATCGGGGGGGATAGCAATCAGCCCCAGCATTTT	CAIGGDSNQPQHF
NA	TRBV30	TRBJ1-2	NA	TGTGCCTGGAGTGTAGATATCGCGACGGGGGGCTACACCTTC	CAWSVDIATGGYTF
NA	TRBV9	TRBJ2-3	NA	TGTGCCAGCAGCGGACCGGGGACCCCTTCGGAGACAGATACGCAGTATTTT	CASSGPGTPSETDTQYF
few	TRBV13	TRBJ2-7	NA	TGTGCCAGCAGCTTAGGCCTAATGAGCTACGAGCAGTACTTC	CASSLGLMSYEQYF
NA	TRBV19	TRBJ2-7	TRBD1	TGTGCCAGTAGTCTTAGAGGACAGGGTCCCTCCTACGAGCAGTACTTC	CASSLRGQGPSYEQYF
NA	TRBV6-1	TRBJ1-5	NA	TGTGCCAGCAGTGGGTCTGTGGTTTGGGGGGCCGATCAGCCCCAGCATTTT	CASSGSVVWGADQPQHF
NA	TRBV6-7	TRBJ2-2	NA	TGTGCCAGCAGTTACTCGTACGACGATCCGAACACCGGGGAGCTGTTTTTT	CASSYSYDDPNTGELFF
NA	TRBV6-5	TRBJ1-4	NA	TGTGCCAGCAGTTACGGGGTCTCTAATGAAAAACTGTTTTTT	CASSYGVSNEKLFF
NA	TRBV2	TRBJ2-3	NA	TGTGCCAGCAGTCCCAACACAGATACGCAGTATTTT	CASSPNTDTQYF
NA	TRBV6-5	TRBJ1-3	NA	TGTGCCAGCACCGATGCAGGCTCTGGAAACACCATATATTTT	CASTDAGSGNTIYF
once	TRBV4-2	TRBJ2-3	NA	TGTGCCAGCAGCCGAGAAGGTGAGGATACGCAGTATTTT	CASSREGEDTQYF
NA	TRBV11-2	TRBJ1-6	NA	TGTGCCAGCAGCCCCTGGGCGAGCTCCTATAATTCACCCCTCCACTTT	CASSPWASSYNSPLHF
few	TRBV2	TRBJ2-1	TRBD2	TGTGCCAGCAGCGTAAACGGGAGGGCTCACAATGAGCAGTTCTTC	CASSVNGRAHNEQFF
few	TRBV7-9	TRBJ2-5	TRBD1	TGTGCCAGCAGCTTAGGACAGGGTTGGGAGACCCAGTACTTC	CASSLGQGWETQYF
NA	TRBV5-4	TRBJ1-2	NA	TGTGCCAGCAGCCCAAGCGTAGGTCTCAGGCTAGGAGGCTACACCTTC	CASSPSVGLRLGGYTF
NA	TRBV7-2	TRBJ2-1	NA	TGTGCCAGTCGAGATGAGTCGGCCTACAATGAGCAGTTCTTC	CASRDESAYNEQFF
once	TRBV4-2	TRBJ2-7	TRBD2	TGTGCCAGCAGCCAACATACTAGCGGGAGGTCCCACGAGCAGTACTTC	CASSQHTSGRSHEQYF